This TCR beta chain was sequenced in a study of regulatory T cells in long-lasting Graves disease. The time point denotes: newly diagnosed GD, antithyroid drugs for less than 3 months. RNA extracted from PBMCs served as the sequencing template. This clonotype was picked up many times. CDR3 regions were amplified by Arm-PCR using iRepertoire HTBI primers to build TCR beta libraries. MiXCR, run by TCRdb on the multiplex PCR reads, gives a single entry per CDR3 protein. There are under 450,000 distinct CDR3 sequences in the sample; about an eighth occur only once, and under 20% lies in the top ten. This same sample was also taken into another study, of T cells in Graves' hyperthyroidism and ophthalmopathy.

The sequencing here drew on peripheral blood mononuclear cells (PBMCs), taken at new diagnosis, from a patient treated with antithyroid drugs. This clonotype was obtained from a woman younger than 30 with Graves disease.

Here the CDR3 reads CASKYRGRGGYTF. For the CDR3, the DNA is TGTGCCAGCAAGTACAGGGGGCGAGGTGGCTACACCTTC. V and J are TRBV28 and TRBJ1-2, with 9 bases lining up with TRBD1. Germline loops: CDR1 MDHEN, CDR2 SYDVKM. The CDR3 is made up of 13 amino acids. The J segment lost 7 bases and the V segment lost 7 bases, leaving 7 bases of the junction unmatched.